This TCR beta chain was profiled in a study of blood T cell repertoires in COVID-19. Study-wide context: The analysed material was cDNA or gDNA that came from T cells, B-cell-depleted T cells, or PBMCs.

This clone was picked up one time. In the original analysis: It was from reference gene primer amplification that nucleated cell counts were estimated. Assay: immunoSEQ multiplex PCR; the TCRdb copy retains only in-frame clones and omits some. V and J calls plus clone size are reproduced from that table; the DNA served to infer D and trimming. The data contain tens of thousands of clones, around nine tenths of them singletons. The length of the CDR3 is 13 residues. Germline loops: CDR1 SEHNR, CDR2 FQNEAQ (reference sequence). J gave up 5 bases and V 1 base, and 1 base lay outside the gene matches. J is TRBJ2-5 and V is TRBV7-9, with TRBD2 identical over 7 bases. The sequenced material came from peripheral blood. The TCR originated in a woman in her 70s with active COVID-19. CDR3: CASSLGLAETQYF. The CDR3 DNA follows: TGTGCCAGCAGCTTAGGACTAGCCGAGACCCAGTACTTC.